This T cell receptor (beta chain) was captured by sequencing in a study of cytomegalovirus exposure and HLA in healthy donors. The overall study: Earlier findings included some 120 million unique TCR beta sequences obtained from 150 million to 200 million T cells. Findings and caveats of the study: For most subjects, TCR beta sequences were reported to predict HLA-A and HLA-B alleles with accuracy.

Donors counted as nominally healthy when sampled, yet unrecorded immune exposures were likely. A multiplex PCR was run with 60 Vbeta primers and 13 Jbeta primers. The assay was immunoSEQ multiplex PCR, and TCRdb's table has in-frame clones only and misses some. The sample shows 50,000 to 70,000 clones, approximately 80% of them seen only once. The germline CDR1 and CDR2 sequences are SEHNR and FQNEAQ (reference sequence). This CDR3 is built from 14 residues. V shed 4 bases and J shed 4 bases, with 14 bases lying between them. As concerns this clone: The antigen is undetermined.

Sample: PBMCs. The chain carries TRBV7-9 and TRBJ2-7; maybe TRBD2 (7 bases). The source of this sequence is a male donor in good health and CMV-seronegative. The CDR3: CASSSRGPYYEQYF. CDR3 in DNA: TGTGCCAGCAGCTCGCGGGGGCCTTATTACGAGCAGTACTTC.